The 22 T cell receptor beta chains given below trace back to one sample, sequenced in a study of neoadjuvant nivolumab and ipilimumab in lung cancer. Repertoires were generated with immunoSEQ multiplex PCR, while TCRdb's copy carries only in-frame clones and drops some. The sample lists about 18,000 clones; roughly 77% were seen once. The source was tumor tissue, collected after neoadjuvant nivolumab, alone or with ipilimumab, at or shortly before surgery. Receptors were obtained from an adult with non-small cell lung cancer.

The chain employs TRBV4-3 and TRBJ2-1; D perhaps matches TRBD2 (5 bases). From germline, CDR1 is LGHNA and CDR2 YSLEER. This CDR3 spans 14 amino acids. V lost 0 bases and J 6 bases, leaving 9 bases between the germline ends. CDR3 DNA: TGCGCCAGCAGCCAAGATTTCGGGATCAATGAGCAGTTCTTC. Its translation is CASSQDFGINEQFF.

V and J are TRBV6-5 and TRBJ1-1, with D unresolved. V was clipped by 4 bases and J by 2 bases, with 11 bases between them. The germline V gene encodes CDR1 MNHEY and CDR2 SVGAGI. This CDR3 contains 14 residues. CDR3 DNA sequence: TGTGCCAGCAGTTCCCTGGACTTAAACACTGAAGCTTTCTTT. It codes for CASSSLDLNTEAFF.

V gene TRBV27 combines with J gene TRBJ2-7, with TRBD1 matching over 7 bases. The V gene end was trimmed by 6 bases and the J gene end by 3 bases; junction bases not matched to a gene: 11. There are 15 residues in the CDR3. Per germline, CDR1 MNHEY and CDR2 SMNVEV (reference sequence). CDR3 in DNA: TGTGCCAGCAGCCAAAGCAGGGGGATAAGCTACGAGCAGTACTTC. Residues: CASSQSRGISYEQYF.

CDR3 DNA: TGTGCCAGCAGCCCGGGAGGGTTTAGCACAGATACGCAGTATTTT. This gives the protein CASSPGGFSTDTQYF. The V and J genes are TRBV5-5 and TRBJ2-3; the match to TRBD2 covers 8 bases. CDR3 length equals 15 residues. Germline V CDR1 and CDR2: SGHKS, YYEKEE (reference sequence). The junction had 4 bases not matched to a gene; V was cut back by 4 bases and J by 0 bases.

The CDR3 DNA reads as TGCGCCAGCAGTGCCTCCCGAGGTGGTGGCTACACCTTC. Its protein is CASSASRGGGYTF. The chain carries TRBV10-1 and TRBJ1-2, with D uncertain. In germline, CDR1 is WNHNN, CDR2 SYGVQD (reference sequence). The CDR3 is 13 amino acids. V lost 4 bases and J lost 7, with 13 bases in between.

With regard to this clone: The sample has other DNA sequences that encode this CDR3 too. The V call is TRBV11-2, the J call TRBJ1-2; no firm D call. The CDR3 loop spans 14 amino acids. The V gene lost 1 base and the J gene lost 2 bases, with 8 bases spanning the gap. Germline V gives CDR1 SGHAT, CDR2 FQNNGV. The CDR3 DNA is TGTGCCAGCAGCTTAGGGGCCGACAACTATGGCTACACCTTC. It yields the protein CASSLGADNYGYTF.

Note on this clone: A much more abundant neighbour one base away suggests this may be a read error. The CDR3: CASSYQTGELFF. The CDR3 DNA is TGCGCCAGCAGCTACCAGACCGGGGAGCTGTTTTTT. The rearrangement uses TRBV5-1 and TRBJ2-2; D gene unclear. Germline V gene lookup returns CDR1 SGHRS and CDR2 YFSETQ. The CDR3 consists of 12 residues. V lost 3 bases and J lost 5, with 5 bases in between.

The rearrangement uses TRBV30 and TRBJ1-5; no clear D. The CDR3 contains 13 residues. Germline CDR1 and CDR2: GTSNPN and SVGIG (reference sequence). Trimming took off 3 bases at V and 3 bases at J, with 9 bases between the two ends. The CDR3 region is CAWSPVHNQPQHF. The CDR3 region has the DNA TGTGCCTGGAGCCCTGTACACAATCAGCCCCAGCATTTT.

V gene TRBV30 combines with J gene TRBJ2-1; TRBD1 matches at 10 bases. CDR1 and CDR2 from the germline V gene are GTSNPN and SVGIG (reference sequence). The CDR3 is 14 residues long. Trimming at V came to 7 bases and at J to 4 bases, leaving 7 bases not matched to a gene. The CDR3 DNA reads as TGTGCCTTCCTGACAGGGGGCAGGTACAATGAGCAGTTCTTC. Residues: CAFLTGGRYNEQFF.

The chain uses TRBV6-5 and TRBJ2-7; D is unclear. V dropped 2 bases and J dropped 3 bases, with 11 bases sitting between them. This CDR3 has 14 amino acids. Germline V CDR1 and CDR2: MNHEY, SVGAGI. The DNA for the CDR3 is TGTGCCAGCAGTTACGACCGGGCCAACTACGAGCAGTACTTC. Translated: CASSYDRANYEQYF.

The count of this clone is one. The gene calls are TRBV27 and TRBJ1-3; 8 bases map to TRBD1. Germline CDR1 and CDR2: MNHEY and SMNVEV (reference sequence). V was pared by 2 bases and J by 2 bases, with 2 bases of the junction left unmatched. The CDR3 consists of 15 residues. In DNA form, the CDR3 reads TGTGCCAGCAGTTTACAGGGGGCTACTGGAAACACCATATATTTT. Residues: CASSLQGATGNTIYF.

The CDR3 nucleotides are TGTGCCAGCAGACCTGTTGGGACTAGCGGCGGAGCTGAGCAGTTCTTC. It specifies CASRPVGTSGGAEQFF. The gene calls are TRBV7-9 and TRBJ2-1, with 11 bases lining up with TRBD2. Germline V gene sequence: CDR1 SEHNR, CDR2 FQNEAQ (reference sequence). V shed 6 bases, J shed 9 bases, and the junction held 13 bases outside the gene matches. The CDR3 covers 16 residues.

This chain connects TRBV5-1 to TRBJ1-1; D remains unclear. Germline CDR1 reads SGHRS; CDR2 reads YFSETQ. CDR3 length equals 13 residues. Between the trimmed V and J ends, which lost 0 bases and 6 bases, there was a span of 9 bases. CDR3: CASSLAQGAEAFF. Written as DNA, the CDR3 is TGCGCCAGCAGCTTGGCACAAGGCGCTGAAGCTTTCTTT.

This clone has just one count. J is TRBJ2-1 and V is TRBV6-6; 8 nucleotides align to TRBD2. Germline V gene data show CDR1 as MNHNY and CDR2 as SVGAGI (reference sequence). V lost 8 bases and J lost 2; bases outside the gene matches: 5. The CDR3 contains 14 residues. CDR3 DNA sequence: TGTGCCAGCCGCGGGAGGATAACCTACAATGAGCAGTTCTTC. This translates into CASRGRITYNEQFF.

In its sample, this clone was seen once. This rearrangement joins TRBV28 to TRBJ1-1, with D perhaps TRBD1 (5 bases). Trimming shortened V by 5 bases and J by 2 bases, and 15 bases separated the two germline ends. The CDR3 covers 15 residues. Germline V gene lookup returns CDR1 MDHEN and CDR2 SYDVKM. CDR3 coding DNA: TGTGCCAGCAGTGCCCAGGGAACACCAAACACTGAAGCTTTCTTT. Translating gives CASSAQGTPNTEAFF.

The rearrangement joins TRBV27 to TRBJ2-5; 8 positions match TRBD2. This CDR3 contains 16 residues. Germline values: CDR1 MNHEY, CDR2 SMNVEV (reference sequence). V trimming: 3 bases; J trimming: 5 bases; junction bases outside the gene matches: 11. CDR3 loop: CASSLTTSGRGETQYF. The CDR3 coding sequence is TGTGCCAGCAGTTTGACAACTAGCGGTCGAGGGGAGACCCAGTACTTC.

This clone was recorded a few times. The rearrangement uses TRBV25-1 and TRBJ2-1, with D possibly TRBD1 on 5 matching bases. The CDR3 has 11 amino acids. Germline V gives CDR1 MGHDK, CDR2 SYGVNS. The V end was cut by 7 bases, the J end by 10 bases, with 11 bases between. CDR3 sequence reads: CASITGSEQFF. CDR3 nucleotides: TGTGCCAGCATTACAGGTTCGGAGCAGTTCTTC.

This chain links TRBV7-6 with TRBJ2-7; 7 bases line up with TRBD2. This CDR3 spans 17 amino acids. Losses at the gene ends were 6 bases for V and 4 bases for J; bases not matched to a gene: 18. Germline V CDR1 and CDR2: SGHVS, FNYEAQ. The DNA of the CDR3 is TGTGCCAGCAGTTTTACATCTGGCGGGAGTTCTGATTACGAGCAGTACTTC. Translated: CASSFTSGGSSDYEQYF.

The CDR3 sequence: CASSATSPYEQYF. CDR3 DNA sequence: TGTGCCAGCAGTGCCACTAGCCCGTACGAGCAGTACTTC. The chain combines TRBV2 with TRBJ2-7; perhaps TRBD2 as D (6 bases). CDR3 size: 13 residues. Germline-derived CDR1 and CDR2 are SNHLY and FYNNEI. The V gene lost 4 bases and the J gene lost 4 bases, with 11 bases spanning the gap.

The chain links TRBV7-9 to TRBJ1-3, with D possibly being TRBD1 (5 bases). CDR3 length equals 15 residues. Germline lookup yields CDR1 SEHNR and CDR2 FQNEAQ (reference sequence). V was clipped by 2 bases and J by 4 bases, with 12 bases between them. CDR3 loop: CASSLPQGRGNTIYF. CDR3 DNA sequence: TGTGCCAGCAGCTTACCTCAGGGTCGGGGAAACACCATATATTTT.

This chain joins TRBV6-6 and TRBJ1-1; D is perhaps TRBD1 (6 bases). Trimming removed 7 bases from V and 3 bases from J, with 18 bases in between. CDR1 and CDR2 from the germline V gene are MNHNY and SVGAGI (reference sequence). The CDR3 consists of 15 residues. The CDR3 DNA reads as TGTGCCAGCACCACGGGGGGGCGAAGGTACACTGAAGCTTTCTTT. Translating it yields CASTTGGRRYTEAFF.

The chain is built from TRBV5-5 and TRBJ1-2, with TRBD1 matching 9 bases. Trimming cost V 0 bases and J 10 bases; bases outside gene matches: 4. The CDR3 runs to 13 residues. The germline CDR1 and CDR2 sequences are SGHKS and YYEKEE (reference sequence). CDR3 protein: CASSLGQGVVYTF. In nucleotides, the CDR3 is TGTGCCAGCAGCTTGGGACAGGGGGTAGTCTACACCTTC. Based on the CDR3 plus reference TRBV5-5 and TRBJ1-2, the full variable domain is DAGVTQSPTHLIKTRGQQVTLRCSPISGHKSVSWYQQVLGQGPQFIFQYYEKEERGRGNFPDRFSARQFPNYSSELNVNALLLGDSALYLCASSLGQGVVYTFGSGTRLTVV.